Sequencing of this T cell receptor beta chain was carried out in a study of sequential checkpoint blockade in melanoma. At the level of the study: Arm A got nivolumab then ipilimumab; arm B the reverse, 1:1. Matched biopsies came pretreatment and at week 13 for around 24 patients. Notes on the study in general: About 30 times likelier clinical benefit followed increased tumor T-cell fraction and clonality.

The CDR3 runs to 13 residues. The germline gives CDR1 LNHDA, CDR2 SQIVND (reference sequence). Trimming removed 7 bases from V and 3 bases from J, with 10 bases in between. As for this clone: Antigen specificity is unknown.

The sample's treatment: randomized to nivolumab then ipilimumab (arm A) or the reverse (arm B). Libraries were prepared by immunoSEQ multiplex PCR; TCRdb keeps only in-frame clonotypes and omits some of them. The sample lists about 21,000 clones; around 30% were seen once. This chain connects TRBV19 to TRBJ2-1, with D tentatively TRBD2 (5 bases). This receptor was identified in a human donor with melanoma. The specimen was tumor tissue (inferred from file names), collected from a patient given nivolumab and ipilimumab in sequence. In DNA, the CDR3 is TGTGCCAGTAAGGAGGACTTCTACAATGAGCAGTTCTTC. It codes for CASKEDFYNEQFF. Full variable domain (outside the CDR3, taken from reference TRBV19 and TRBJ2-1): DGGITQSPKYLFRKEGQNVTLSCEQNLNHDAMYWYRQDPGQGLRLIYYSQIVNDFQKGDIAEGYSVSREKKESFPLTVTSAQKNPTAFYLCASKEDFYNEQFFGPGTRLTVL.